Listed below are T cell receptor beta chains from one sample, sequenced in a study of cytomegalovirus exposure and HLA in healthy donors. Sequencing used immunoSEQ multiplex PCR; TCRdb keeps in-frame clones, though not all of them. The sample consists of around 250,000 clones, roughly 91% of them appearing once. The sequenced sample consisted of PBMCs. The receptors come from a woman in her twenties or thirties in good health and CMV-seronegative. Both conserved end residues are part of each CDR3. D genes are given only for firm matches. A row's size may be missing; if present it is once, few, many or a size class.

TRBJ2-1 TRBV29-1 TRBD2 once TGCAGCGTTAATAGCGGGATGAATGAGCAGTTCTTC CSVNSGMNEQFF
TRBJ2-1 TRBV30 TRBD2 - TGTGCCTGGAGTCCCGGGACTACACACAATGAGCAGTTCTTC CAWSPGTTHNEQFF
TRBJ2-5 TRBV7-3 TRBD2 - TGTGCCAGCAGCTTAGCGGGAGGGCAAGAGACCCAGTACTTC CASSLAGGQETQYF
TRBJ1-2 TRBV28 TRBD1 - TGTGCCAGCAGTCATCCGGGGACAGGCGGTGGCGGCTACACCTTC CASSHPGTGGGGYTF
TRBJ2-7 TRBV4-3 - - TGCGCCAGCAGCCAAGATCGAGCGGCCCCTGGCTCCTACGAGCAGTACTTC CASSQDRAAPGSYEQYF
TRBJ2-2 TRBV4-2 TRBD2 - TGTGCCAGCAGCCTTGAAGCGGGAGGCTTCACCGGGGAGCTGTTTTTT CASSLEAGGFTGELFF
TRBJ2-1 TRBV7-9 - - TGTGCCAGCAGCTTAGCAGGCCTAGCTGGCTACAATGAGCAGTTCTTC CASSLAGLAGYNEQFF
TRBJ2-3 TRBV25-1 - - TGTGCCAGCAGCCGGACGGCTAGCACAGATACGCAGTATTTT CASSRTASTDTQYF
TRBJ2-2 TRBV5-6 - - TGTGCCAGCAGCTTTGTCGGCGGGGAGCTGTTTTTT CASSFVGGELFF
TRBJ1-1 TRBV19 TRBD1 - TGTGCCAGTAGTATTGGACAGGATGAAGCTTTCTTT CASSIGQDEAFF
TRBJ2-5 TRBV6-5 - - TGTGCCAGCAGTTACTCATGGGAAGAGACCCAGTACTTC CASSYSWEETQYF
TRBJ2-7 TRBV12-5 TRBD2 - TGTGCTAGTGGTTTGGTCCCTAGCGGGGTCTACGAGCAGTACTTC CASGLVPSGVYEQYF
TRBJ1-1 TRBV19 TRBD1 - TGTGCCAGTAGGAGCGGGACAGGGATTCGGAGCACTGAAGCTTTCTTT CASRSGTGIRSTEAFF
TRBJ2-5 TRBV28 - - TGTGCCAGCATCTCGGATCAAGAGACCCAGTACTTC CASISDQETQYF
TRBJ1-2 TRBV4-1 TRBD1 - TGCGCCAGCAGCCATCTCGGACAGGCTGCTAACTATGGCTACACCTTC CASSHLGQAANYGYTF
TRBJ2-7 TRBV19 - - TGTGCCAGTAGTATGAGTCTACTCTACGAGCAGTACTTC CASSMSLLYEQYF
TRBJ1-5 TRBV7-9 - - TGTGCCAGCAGCTTAGGGACTTTCAAGCCCCAGCATTTT CASSLGTFKPQHF
TRBJ1-1 TRBV18 - - TGTGCCAGCTTCCAAGACTTCATGAACACTGAAGCTTTCTTT CASFQDFMNTEAFF
TRBJ2-1 TRBV19 TRBD2 - TGTGCCAGTAGTATAGAGCCGGGACTAGCGATCGATGAGCAGTTCTTC CASSIEPGLAIDEQFF
TRBJ1-1 TRBV11-3 - - TGTGCCACCAAGAAAGAACGGGACACTGAAGCTTTCTTT CATKKERDTEAFF
TRBJ2-3 TRBV4-3 - - TGCGCCAGCAGCCAAGTCGGATCGGGGAGGGGGACAGATACGCAGTATTTT CASSQVGSGRGTDTQYF
TRBJ2-7 TRBV4-3 - - TGCGCCAGCAGCCAAGATTGGGCTAGCGCCGAGCAGTACTTC CASSQDWASAEQYF
TRBJ2-5 TRBV5-1 TRBD2 - TGCGCCAGCAGCAGAATAGCGGGGGAAGAGACCCAGTACTTC CASSRIAGEETQYF